This TCR beta chain was retrieved from a study of cytomegalovirus exposure and HLA in healthy donors. This CDR3 has 16 amino acids. CDR1 is MDHEN, CDR2 SYDVKM, per germline. 60 Vbeta and 13 Jbeta primers were used in PCR. Only in-frame clones appear in the TCRdb table, and some are missing; sequencing was by immunoSEQ multiplex PCR. Of roughly 170,000 clones in the sample, approximately 81% were seen once. General study findings and limits: It was shown in a later analysis that HLA-associated TCR beta chains were more clonally expanded than other, equally common chains.

With regard to this clone: The antigen is unknown. The junction differs from germline at one of its ends, possibly a read error.

Input material: PBMCs. The sequence was obtained from a woman aged 25-40 years in good health and CMV-seronegative. V is TRBV28 and J is TRBJ1-2; TRBD1 might be the D (6 bases). CDR3 sequence reads: CASSLSLQGSDYGCTF. The CDR3 region has the DNA TGTGCCAGCAGTTTGTCGCTACAGGGATCCGACTATGGCTGCACCTTC.